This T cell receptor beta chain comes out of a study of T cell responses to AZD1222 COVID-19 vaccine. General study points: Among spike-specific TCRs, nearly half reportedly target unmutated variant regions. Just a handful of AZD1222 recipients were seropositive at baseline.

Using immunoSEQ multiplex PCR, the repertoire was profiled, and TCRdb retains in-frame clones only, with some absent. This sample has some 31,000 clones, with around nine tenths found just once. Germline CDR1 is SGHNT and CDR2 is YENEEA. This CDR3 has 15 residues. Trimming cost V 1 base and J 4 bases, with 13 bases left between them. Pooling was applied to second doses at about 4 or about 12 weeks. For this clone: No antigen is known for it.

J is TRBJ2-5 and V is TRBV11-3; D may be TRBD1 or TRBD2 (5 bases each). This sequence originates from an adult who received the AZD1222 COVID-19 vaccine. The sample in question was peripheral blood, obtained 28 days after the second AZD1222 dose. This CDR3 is CASSLGRRERETQYF. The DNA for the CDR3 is TGTGCCAGCAGCTTAGGGCGCAGGGAGCGAGAGACCCAGTACTTC.